The T cell receptor beta chain under discussion was sequenced for a study of monozygotic twins with inflammatory bowel disease. Study-wide findings and caveats: Especially with disease activity, IBD patients shared fewer clonotypes with others than healthy twins did.

In the case of this clonotype: Its antigen remains unidentified.

This CDR3 contains 16 residues. Germline V lookup: CDR1 SGHVS, CDR2 FQNEAQ. Template switching was used to attach UMIs, which incorporated a 6-nucleotide sample barcode. TCRdb re-called the 5' RACE reads; every CDR3 protein appears as one record, without DNA. The sample table sets out roughly 150,000 distinct CDR3 sequences. The V gene is TRBV7-8, the J gene TRBJ2-7; TCRdb proposes TRBD1, but this gene call is untestable without DNA. This TCR derives from a human donor with ulcerative colitis or Crohn's disease, or a healthy co-twin of an affected twin (not recorded which). Material for sequencing was blood. The chain's CDR3 is CASSTLGATSSYEQYF.